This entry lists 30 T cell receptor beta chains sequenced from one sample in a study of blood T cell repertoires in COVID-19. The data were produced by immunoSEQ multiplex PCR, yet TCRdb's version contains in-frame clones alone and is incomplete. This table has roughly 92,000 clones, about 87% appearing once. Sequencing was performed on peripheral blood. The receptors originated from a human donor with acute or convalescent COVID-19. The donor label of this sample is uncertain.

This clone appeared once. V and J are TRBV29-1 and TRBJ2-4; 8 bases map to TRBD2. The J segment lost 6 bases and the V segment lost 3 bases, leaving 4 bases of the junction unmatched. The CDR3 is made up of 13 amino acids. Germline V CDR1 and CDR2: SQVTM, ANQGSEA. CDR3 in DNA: TGCAGCGTTGACGGGGGGGCCGCAAACATTCAGTACTTC. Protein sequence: CSVDGGAANIQYF. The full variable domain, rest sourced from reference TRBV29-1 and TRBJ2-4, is SAVISQKPSRDICQRGTSLTIQCQVDSQVTMMFWYRQQPGQSLTLIATANQGSEATYESGFVIDKFPISRPNLTFSTLTVSNMSPEDSSIYLCSVDGGAANIQYFGAGTRLSVL.

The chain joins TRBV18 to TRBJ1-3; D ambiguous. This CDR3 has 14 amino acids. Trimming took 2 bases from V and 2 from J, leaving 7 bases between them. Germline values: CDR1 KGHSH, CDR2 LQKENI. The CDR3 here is CASSPGRTGNTIYF. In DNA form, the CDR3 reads TGTGCCAGCTCACCAGGCCGCACTGGAAACACCATATATTTT.

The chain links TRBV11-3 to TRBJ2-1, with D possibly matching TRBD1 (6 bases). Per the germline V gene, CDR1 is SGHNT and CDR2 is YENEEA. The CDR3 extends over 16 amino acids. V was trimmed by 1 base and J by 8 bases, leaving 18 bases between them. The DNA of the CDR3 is TGTGCCAGCAGCTTAGGGCTGGCAGGGGTTCGCCATGAGCAGTTCTTC. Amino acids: CASSLGLAGVRHEQFF.

The CDR3 is CASSNGQGAGEAFF. The CDR3 DNA reads as TGTGCCAGCAGCAACGGACAGGGGGCGGGTGAAGCTTTCTTT. The V call is TRBV5-8, the J call TRBJ1-1; 11 bases match TRBD1. The length of the CDR3 is 14 residues. Unmatched junction bases numbered 6, after V lost 4 bases and J lost 7 bases. CDR1 and CDR2 (germline): SGHTS, YDEGEE.

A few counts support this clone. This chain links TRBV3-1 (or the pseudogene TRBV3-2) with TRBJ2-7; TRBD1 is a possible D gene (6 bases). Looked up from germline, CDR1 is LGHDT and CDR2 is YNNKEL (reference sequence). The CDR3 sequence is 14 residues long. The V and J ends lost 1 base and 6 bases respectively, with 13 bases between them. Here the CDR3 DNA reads TGTGCCAGCAGCCAAGTAATGGGGGCCCGCGAGCAGTACTTC. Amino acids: CASSQVMGAREQYF.

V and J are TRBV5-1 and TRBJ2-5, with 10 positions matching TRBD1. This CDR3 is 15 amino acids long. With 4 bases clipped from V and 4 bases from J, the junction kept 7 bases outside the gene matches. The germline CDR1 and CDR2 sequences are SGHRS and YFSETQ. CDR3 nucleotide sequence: TGCGCCAGCAGCGGAACCGGGACAGGGGCAGAGACCCAGTACTTC. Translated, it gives CASSGTGTGAETQYF.

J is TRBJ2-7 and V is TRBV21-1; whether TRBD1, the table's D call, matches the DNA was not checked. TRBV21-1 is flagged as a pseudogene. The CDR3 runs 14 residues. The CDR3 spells CASSKGTGAHEQYF. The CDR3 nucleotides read TGTGCCAGCAGCAAAGGGACAGGAGCCCACGAGCAGTACTTC.

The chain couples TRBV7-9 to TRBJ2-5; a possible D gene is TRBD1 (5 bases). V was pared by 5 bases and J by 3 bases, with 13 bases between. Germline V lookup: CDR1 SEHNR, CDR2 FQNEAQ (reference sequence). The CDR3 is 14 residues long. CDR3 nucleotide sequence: TGTGCCAGCAGCCCAACAGGCCGAGAAGAGACCCAGTACTTC. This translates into CASSPTGREETQYF.

The CDR3 DNA follows: TGTGCCTGGAGCGGGACAGCGAGGTCCTATGGCTACACCTTC. Translated: CAWSGTARSYGYTF. The chain employs TRBV30 and TRBJ1-2, with TRBD1 matching 7 bases. Losses at the gene ends were 3 bases for V and 4 bases for J; bases not matched to a gene: 8. The length of the CDR3 is 14 residues. Looked up from germline, CDR1 is GTSNPN and CDR2 is SVGIG (reference sequence).

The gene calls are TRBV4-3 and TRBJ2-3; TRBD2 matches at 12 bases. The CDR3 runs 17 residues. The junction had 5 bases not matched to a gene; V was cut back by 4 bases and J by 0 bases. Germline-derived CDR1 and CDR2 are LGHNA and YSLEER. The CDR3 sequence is CASSRLGLAGSTDTQYF. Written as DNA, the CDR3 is TGCGCCAGCAGCCGACTAGGACTAGCGGGGAGCACAGATACGCAGTATTTT.

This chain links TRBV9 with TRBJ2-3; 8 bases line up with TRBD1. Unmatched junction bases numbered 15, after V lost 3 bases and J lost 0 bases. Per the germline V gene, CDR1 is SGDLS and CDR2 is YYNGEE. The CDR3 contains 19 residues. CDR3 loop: CASSAPGGYIPASTDTQYF. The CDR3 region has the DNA TGTGCCAGCAGCGCACCAGGGGGCTATATACCGGCGAGCACAGATACGCAGTATTTT.

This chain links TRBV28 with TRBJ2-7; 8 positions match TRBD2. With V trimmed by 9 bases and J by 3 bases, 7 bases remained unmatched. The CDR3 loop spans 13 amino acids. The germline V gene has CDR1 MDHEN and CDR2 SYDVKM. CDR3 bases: TGTGCCAGTCAGCCGGGGGGGAGCTACGAGCAGTACTTC. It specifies CASQPGGSYEQYF.

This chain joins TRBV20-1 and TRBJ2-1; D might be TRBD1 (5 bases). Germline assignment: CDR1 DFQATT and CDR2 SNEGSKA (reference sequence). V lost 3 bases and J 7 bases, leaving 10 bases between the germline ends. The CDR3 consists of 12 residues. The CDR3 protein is CSASRGINEQFF. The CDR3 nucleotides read TGCAGTGCTAGTAGGGGAATAAATGAGCAGTTCTTC.

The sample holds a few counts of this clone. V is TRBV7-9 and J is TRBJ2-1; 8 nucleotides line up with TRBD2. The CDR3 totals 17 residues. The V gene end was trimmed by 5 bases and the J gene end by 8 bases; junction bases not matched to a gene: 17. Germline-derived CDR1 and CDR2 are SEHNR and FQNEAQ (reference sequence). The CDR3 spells CASSDQEPGLVRYEQFF. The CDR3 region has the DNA TGTGCCAGCAGCGACCAGGAACCGGGACTAGTAAGGTATGAGCAGTTCTTC. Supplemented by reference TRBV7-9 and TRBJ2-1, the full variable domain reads DTGVSQNPRHKITKRGQNVTFRCDPISEHNRLYWYRQTLGQGPEFLTYFQNEAQLEKSRLLSDRFSAERPKGSFSTLEIQRTEQGDSAMYLCASSDQEPGLVRYEQFFGPGTRLTVL.

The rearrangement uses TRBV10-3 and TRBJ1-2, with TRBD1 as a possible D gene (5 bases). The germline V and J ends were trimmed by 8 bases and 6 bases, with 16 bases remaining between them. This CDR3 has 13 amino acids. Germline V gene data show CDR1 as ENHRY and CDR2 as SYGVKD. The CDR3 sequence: CAIVGLLFDGYTF. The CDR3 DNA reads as TGTGCCATCGTGGGACTCCTATTTGATGGCTACACCTTC.

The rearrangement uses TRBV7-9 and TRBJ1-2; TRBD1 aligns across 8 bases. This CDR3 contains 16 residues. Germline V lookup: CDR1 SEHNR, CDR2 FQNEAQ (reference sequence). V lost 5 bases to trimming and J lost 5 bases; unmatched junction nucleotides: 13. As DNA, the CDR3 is TGTGCCAGCAGCCGGCGGGGCGACAGGGGTCTTTATGGCTACACCTTC. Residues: CASSRRGDRGLYGYTF.

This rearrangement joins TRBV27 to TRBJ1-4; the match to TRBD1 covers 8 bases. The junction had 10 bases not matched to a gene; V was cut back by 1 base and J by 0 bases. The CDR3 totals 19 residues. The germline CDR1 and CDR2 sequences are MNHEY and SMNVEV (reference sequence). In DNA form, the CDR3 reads TGTGCCAGCAGTTTATTTCGGGGGACAGGACTTTCAACTAATGAAAAACTGTTTTTT. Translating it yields CASSLFRGTGLSTNEKLFF.

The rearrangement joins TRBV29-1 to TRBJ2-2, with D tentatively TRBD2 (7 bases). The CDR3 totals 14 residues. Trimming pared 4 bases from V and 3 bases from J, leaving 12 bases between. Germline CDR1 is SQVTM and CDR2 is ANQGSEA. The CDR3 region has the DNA TGCAGCGTTGTGGGGGGGCTTGACACCGGGGAGCTGTTTTTT. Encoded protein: CSVVGGLDTGELFF.

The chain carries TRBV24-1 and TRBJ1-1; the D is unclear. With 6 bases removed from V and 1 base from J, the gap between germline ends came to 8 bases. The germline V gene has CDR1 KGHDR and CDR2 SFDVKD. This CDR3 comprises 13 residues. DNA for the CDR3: TGTGCCACCAGTTCCCCGGGGAACACTGAAGCTTTCTTT. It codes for CATSSPGNTEAFF.

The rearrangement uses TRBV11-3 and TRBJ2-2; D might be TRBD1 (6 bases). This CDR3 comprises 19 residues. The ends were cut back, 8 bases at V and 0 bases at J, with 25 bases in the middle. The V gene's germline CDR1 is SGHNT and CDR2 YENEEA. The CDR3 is CASLPETQGSASNTGELFF. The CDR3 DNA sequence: TGTGCCAGCCTACCTGAGACACAGGGCTCTGCTTCGAACACCGGGGAGCTGTTTTTT. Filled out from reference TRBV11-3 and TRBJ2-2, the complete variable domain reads EAGVVQSPRYKIIEKKQPVAFWCNPISGHNTLYWYLQNLGQGPELLIRYENEEAVDDSQLPKDRFSAERLKGVDSTLKIQPAELGDSAVYLCASLPETQGSASNTGELFFGEGSRLTVL.

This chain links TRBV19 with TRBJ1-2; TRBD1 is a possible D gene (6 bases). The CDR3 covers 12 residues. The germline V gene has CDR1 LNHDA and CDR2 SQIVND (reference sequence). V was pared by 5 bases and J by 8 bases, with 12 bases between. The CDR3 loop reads CASSWAGVGYTF. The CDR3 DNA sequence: TGTGCCAGTAGTTGGGCAGGGGTCGGCTACACCTTC.

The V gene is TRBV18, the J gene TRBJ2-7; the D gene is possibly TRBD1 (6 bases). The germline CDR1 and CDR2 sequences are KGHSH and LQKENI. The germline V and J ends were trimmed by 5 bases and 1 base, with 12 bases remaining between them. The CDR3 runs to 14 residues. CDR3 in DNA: TGTGCCAGCTCATCGCAGGGGCATTCCTACGAGCAGTACTTC. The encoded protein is CASSSQGHSYEQYF.

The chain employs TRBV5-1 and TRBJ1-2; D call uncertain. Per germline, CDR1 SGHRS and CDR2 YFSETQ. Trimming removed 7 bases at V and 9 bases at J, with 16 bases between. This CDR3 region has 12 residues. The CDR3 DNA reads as TGCGCCAGCGGAGCCGGGGAGAGAAGCTACACCTTC. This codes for CASGAGERSYTF.

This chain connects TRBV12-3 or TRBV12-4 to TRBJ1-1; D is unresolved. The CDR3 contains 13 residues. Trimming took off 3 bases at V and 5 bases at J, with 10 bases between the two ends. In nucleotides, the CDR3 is TGTGCCAGCAGTTTCGGGGAAGGGACTGAAGCTTTCTTT. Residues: CASSFGEGTEAFF.

The CDR3 DNA follows: TGCGCCAGCAGCCAAGTTGGGAGGGGCTCCTACAATGAGCAGTTCTTC. It encodes CASSQVGRGSYNEQFF. V and J are TRBV4-1 and TRBJ2-1; 7 bases are a match to TRBD2. Germline V gene data show CDR1 as MGHRA and CDR2 as YSYEKL. Unmatched junction bases numbered 3, after V lost 1 base and J lost 0 bases. CDR3 size: 16 residues.

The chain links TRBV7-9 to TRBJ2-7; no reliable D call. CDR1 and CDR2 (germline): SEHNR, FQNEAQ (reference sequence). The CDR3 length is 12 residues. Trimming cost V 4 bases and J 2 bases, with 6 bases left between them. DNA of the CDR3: TGTGCCAGCAGCTCGGGTCCCTACGAGCAGTACTTC. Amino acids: CASSSGPYEQYF.

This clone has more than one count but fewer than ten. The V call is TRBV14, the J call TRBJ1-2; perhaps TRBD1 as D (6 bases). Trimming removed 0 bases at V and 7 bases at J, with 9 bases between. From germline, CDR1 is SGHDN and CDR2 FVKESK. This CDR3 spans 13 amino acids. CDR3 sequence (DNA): TGTGCCAGCAGCCAAGACAGGGGCCGTGGCTACACCTTC. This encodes CASSQDRGRGYTF.

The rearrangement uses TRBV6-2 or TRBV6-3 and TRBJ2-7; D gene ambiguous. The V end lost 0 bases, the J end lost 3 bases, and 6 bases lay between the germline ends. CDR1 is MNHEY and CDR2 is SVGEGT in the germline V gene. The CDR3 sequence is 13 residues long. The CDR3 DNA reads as TGTGCCAGCAGTTACTCGAACAGCTACGAGCAGTACTTC. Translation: CASSYSNSYEQYF.

The CDR3 protein is CAISESKGGSTDTQYF. The CDR3 nucleotides are TGTGCCATCAGTGAGTCGAAGGGAGGGAGCACAGATACGCAGTATTTT. The rearrangement uses TRBV10-3 and TRBJ2-3; 7 positions agree with TRBD2. The CDR3 spans 16 residues. The J segment lost 0 bases and the V segment lost 0 bases, leaving 3 bases of the junction unmatched. CDR1 and CDR2 (germline): ENHRY, SYGVKD.

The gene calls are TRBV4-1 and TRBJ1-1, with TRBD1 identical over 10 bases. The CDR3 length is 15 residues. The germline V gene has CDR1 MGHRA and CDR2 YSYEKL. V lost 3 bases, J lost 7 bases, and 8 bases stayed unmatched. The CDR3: CASSQADRGRGEAFF. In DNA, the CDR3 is TGCGCCAGCAGCCAGGCTGACAGGGGGCGCGGTGAAGCTTTCTTT.